These T cell receptor beta chains were read from a single sample in a study of cytomegalovirus exposure and HLA in healthy donors. Only in-frame clones appear in the TCRdb table, and some are missing; sequencing was by immunoSEQ multiplex PCR. Among 100,000 to 150,000 clones, approximately 80% were seen once, and the ten largest hold more than 3%. The sequenced material came from PBMCs. Receptors were obtained from a man between 35 and 55 years old in good health and CMV-seronegative. Both conserved end residues are part of each CDR3. D genes are given only for firm matches. A clone size is listed for some rows: how often the clone was seen (once, few, many), or a class if it is expanded.

abundance: NA
j_gene: TRBJ1-2
d_gene: TRBD1
v_gene: TRBV27
CDR3aa: CASSPKDRGGVYGYTF
CDR3nt: TGTGCCAGCAGTCCCAAAGACAGGGGGGGGGTCTATGGCTACACCTTC

abundance: NA
j_gene: TRBJ2-6
d_gene: NA
v_gene: TRBV5-1
CDR3aa: CASSLAFSTGSGANVLTF
CDR3nt: TGCGCCAGCAGCTTGGCTTTTTCTACAGGGTCTGGGGCCAACGTCCTGACTTTC

abundance: NA
j_gene: TRBJ2-1
d_gene: NA
v_gene: TRBV6-5
CDR3aa: CASRHSWSKRGEQFF
CDR3nt: TGTGCCAGCAGACACTCATGGTCTAAACGAGGTGAGCAGTTCTTC

abundance: NA
j_gene: TRBJ2-3
d_gene: NA
v_gene: TRBV11-2
CDR3aa: CASSLGVRGTDTQYF
CDR3nt: TGTGCCAGCAGCTTAGGCGTCCGGGGCACAGATACGCAGTATTTT

abundance: NA
j_gene: TRBJ1-2
d_gene: NA
v_gene: TRBV6-5
CDR3aa: CASSYSDAGGYGYTF
CDR3nt: TGTGCCAGCAGTTACTCCGACGCCGGGGGCTATGGCTACACCTTC

abundance: NA
j_gene: TRBJ2-7
d_gene: TRBD2
v_gene: TRBV7-6
CDR3aa: CASSPRGGPSGEQYF
CDR3nt: TGTGCCAGCAGCCCCCGGGGGGGCCCCTCGGGCGAGCAGTACTTC

abundance: NA
j_gene: TRBJ2-1
d_gene: TRBD2
v_gene: TRBV7-2
CDR3aa: CASSLGGRGGNEQFF
CDR3nt: TGTGCCAGCAGCCTCGGGGGGCGGGGGGGCAATGAGCAGTTCTTC

abundance: few
j_gene: TRBJ2-2
d_gene: TRBD2
v_gene: TRBV7-3
CDR3aa: CASSLWIGGVTGELFF
CDR3nt: TGTGCCAGCAGCTTATGGATCGGGGGGGTGACCGGGGAGCTGTTTTTT

abundance: NA
j_gene: TRBJ1-5
d_gene: TRBD1
v_gene: TRBV6-1
CDR3aa: CAIYGPGQGNQPQHF
CDR3nt: TGTGCCATTTACGGACCCGGACAGGGGAATCAGCCCCAGCATTTT

abundance: few
j_gene: TRBJ1-5
d_gene: TRBD1
v_gene: TRBV7-9
CDR3aa: CASSPVGQGANQPQHF
CDR3nt: TGTGCCAGCAGCCCGGTCGGACAGGGGGCGAATCAGCCCCAGCATTTT

abundance: once
j_gene: TRBJ2-1
d_gene: TRBD1
v_gene: TRBV7-9
CDR3aa: CASSGTGGIDEQFF
CDR3nt: TGTGCCAGCAGTGGGACAGGGGGCATCGATGAGCAGTTCTTC

abundance: NA
j_gene: TRBJ1-1
d_gene: NA
v_gene: TRBV10-3
CDR3aa: CAIRGTRAGEAFF
CDR3nt: TGTGCCATCAGGGGGACACGCGCTGGTGAAGCTTTCTTT

abundance: NA
j_gene: TRBJ2-1
d_gene: NA
v_gene: TRBV10-1
CDR3aa: CAPNGGPRQFF
CDR3nt: TGCGCCCCCAACGGCGGCCCGCGACAGTTCTTC

abundance: NA
j_gene: TRBJ2-5
d_gene: NA
v_gene: TRBV7-9
CDR3aa: CASRLQQSHQETQYF
CDR3nt: TGTGCCAGCAGGCTACAGCAATCACACCAAGAGACCCAGTACTTC

abundance: NA
j_gene: TRBJ1-1
d_gene: NA
v_gene: TRBV5-6
CDR3aa: CASSLIRGTEAFF
CDR3nt: TGTGCCAGCAGCTTAATCCGGGGCACTGAAGCTTTCTTT

abundance: few
j_gene: TRBJ2-2
d_gene: NA
v_gene: TRBV6-1
CDR3aa: CASRVGHLKGELFF
CDR3nt: TGTGCCAGCAGGGTTGGACACCTGAAAGGGGAGCTGTTTTTT

abundance: NA
j_gene: TRBJ1-2
d_gene: TRBD1
v_gene: TRBV7-6
CDR3aa: CASSPRGAGGASGYTF
CDR3nt: TGTGCCAGCAGCCCGCGGGGAGCAGGGGGCGCCTCTGGCTACACCTTC

abundance: NA
j_gene: TRBJ1-6
d_gene: NA
v_gene: TRBV2
CDR3aa: CASIYRARLNSPLHF
CDR3nt: TGTGCCAGCATTTACAGGGCCAGGCTTAATTCACCCCTCCACTTT

abundance: few
j_gene: TRBJ1-1
d_gene: TRBD1
v_gene: TRBV18
CDR3aa: CASSPLTGALTEAFF
CDR3nt: TGTGCCAGCTCACCTCTCACAGGGGCTCTCACTGAAGCTTTCTTT

abundance: NA
j_gene: TRBJ1-2
d_gene: TRBD1
v_gene: TRBV7-9
CDR3aa: CASSTRTGKNGYTF
CDR3nt: TGTGCCAGCAGCACCCGGACAGGGAAGAATGGCTACACCTTC

abundance: few
j_gene: TRBJ1-3
d_gene: NA
v_gene: TRBV5-6
CDR3aa: CASSPGTARRGNTIYF
CDR3nt: TGTGCCAGCAGCCCCGGTACAGCAAGACGTGGAAACACCATATATTTT

abundance: NA
j_gene: TRBJ1-3
d_gene: NA
v_gene: TRBV7-3
CDR3aa: CASSSYLGNTIYF
CDR3nt: TGTGCCAGCAGCTCTTATTTAGGAAACACCATATATTTT

abundance: NA
j_gene: TRBJ1-6
d_gene: TRBD1
v_gene: TRBV25-1
CDR3aa: CASSEFRGQGIPPLHF
CDR3nt: TGTGCCAGCAGTGAATTTCGCGGACAGGGGATACCACCCCTCCACTTT

abundance: NA
j_gene: TRBJ1-2
d_gene: NA
v_gene: TRBV6-5
CDR3aa: CASRPRWAGYTF
CDR3nt: TGTGCCAGCAGGCCCCGTTGGGCTGGCTACACCTTC

abundance: NA
j_gene: TRBJ1-3
d_gene: TRBD1
v_gene: TRBV6-1
CDR3aa: CASTGQGLGNTIYF
CDR3nt: TGTGCCAGCACCGGACAGGGTCTCGGAAACACCATATATTTT

abundance: NA
j_gene: TRBJ1-5
d_gene: NA
v_gene: TRBV27
CDR3aa: CASSLGQGWNQPQHF
CDR3nt: TGTGCCAGCAGTTTAGGGCAGGGATGGAATCAGCCCCAGCATTTT

abundance: NA
j_gene: TRBJ2-7
d_gene: TRBD1
v_gene: TRBV7-9
CDR3aa: CASSWGQGFYEQYF
CDR3nt: TGTGCCAGCAGCTGGGGACAGGGCTTCTACGAGCAGTACTTC

abundance: NA
j_gene: TRBJ1-4
d_gene: NA
v_gene: TRBV6-1
CDR3aa: CASSERGTNEKLFF
CDR3nt: TGTGCCAGCAGTGAACGCGGAACTAATGAAAAACTGTTTTTT

abundance: NA
j_gene: TRBJ1-5
d_gene: TRBD1
v_gene: TRBV10-3
CDR3aa: CAISAGTGVSQPQHF
CDR3nt: TGTGCCATCTCCGCCGGGACAGGGGTGAGCCAGCCCCAGCATTTT

abundance: NA
j_gene: TRBJ2-1
d_gene: TRBD2
v_gene: TRBV5-1
CDR3aa: CASSGGTSGDYNEQFF
CDR3nt: TGCGCCAGCAGCGGCGGGACTAGCGGGGACTACAATGAGCAGTTCTTC

abundance: NA
j_gene: TRBJ2-7
d_gene: NA
v_gene: TRBV27
CDR3aa: CASSSVLSYEQYF
CDR3nt: TGTGCCAGCAGTTCCGTCCTCTCCTACGAGCAGTACTTC

abundance: NA
j_gene: TRBJ1-3
d_gene: NA
v_gene: TRBV6-5
CDR3aa: CASRLRGSGNTIYF
CDR3nt: TGTGCCAGTCGCCTCAGAGGAAGTGGAAACACCATATATTTT

abundance: NA
j_gene: TRBJ1-2
d_gene: TRBD1
v_gene: TRBV6-1
CDR3aa: CASSVGTGVGYGYTF
CDR3nt: TGTGCCAGCAGTGTAGGGACAGGGGTCGGATATGGCTACACCTTC

abundance: NA
j_gene: TRBJ2-7
d_gene: NA
v_gene: TRBV11-1
CDR3aa: CASSWGLSYEQYF
CDR3nt: TGTGCCAGCAGCTGGGGACTTTCCTACGAGCAGTACTTC

abundance: NA
j_gene: TRBJ2-3
d_gene: NA
v_gene: TRBV11-2
CDR3aa: CASTVGGLPLTQYF
CDR3nt: TGTGCCAGCACCGTCGGGGGGCTCCCCCTAACGCAGTATTTT

abundance: NA
j_gene: TRBJ1-1
d_gene: NA
v_gene: TRBV10-3
CDR3aa: CAISESGAYTEAFF
CDR3nt: TGTGCCATCAGTGAGTCAGGGGCCTACACTGAAGCTTTCTTT

abundance: NA
j_gene: TRBJ1-2
d_gene: NA
v_gene: TRBV4-3
CDR3aa: CASSQVRSGTYGYTF
CDR3nt: TGCGCCAGCAGCCAAGTTAGGTCGGGAACCTATGGCTACACCTTC

abundance: NA
j_gene: TRBJ1-1
d_gene: TRBD1
v_gene: TRBV5-1
CDR3aa: CASSPTITGGLYTEAFF
CDR3nt: TGCGCCAGCAGCCCTACCATTACAGGGGGCCTATATACTGAAGCTTTCTTT

abundance: NA
j_gene: TRBJ1-1
d_gene: TRBD1
v_gene: TRBV2
CDR3aa: CASRDRVPSTEAFF
CDR3nt: TGTGCCAGCAGAGACAGGGTTCCGTCCACTGAAGCTTTCTTT

abundance: NA
j_gene: TRBJ2-2
d_gene: NA
v_gene: TRBV19
CDR3aa: CASSIVGRLARDTGELFF
CDR3nt: TGTGCCAGTAGTATAGTAGGCCGACTCGCCCGAGACACCGGGGAGCTGTTTTTT

abundance: NA
j_gene: TRBJ2-7
d_gene: TRBD1
v_gene: TRBV4-1
CDR3aa: CASSQAGTGKTYEQYF
CDR3nt: TGCGCCAGCAGCCAAGCGGGGACAGGCAAAACCTACGAGCAGTACTTC

abundance: NA
j_gene: TRBJ2-1
d_gene: NA
v_gene: TRBV6-1
CDR3aa: CASMRGQNEQFF
CDR3nt: TGTGCCAGCATGCGGGGCCAGAATGAGCAGTTCTTC

abundance: NA
j_gene: TRBJ2-2
d_gene: NA
v_gene: TRBV7-6
CDR3aa: CASSLGSRDRKKHRGAVF
CDR3nt: TGTGCCAGCAGCTTAGGTAGTCGAGACAGGAAGAAACACCGGGGAGCTGTTTTT

abundance: NA
j_gene: TRBJ1-2
d_gene: NA
v_gene: TRBV19
CDR3aa: CASTTNREYYGYTF
CDR3nt: TGTGCCAGTACCACCAATAGGGAGTACTATGGCTACACCTTC

abundance: NA
j_gene: TRBJ1-1
d_gene: TRBD1
v_gene: TRBV7-3
CDR3aa: CASSVGQGVAAFF
CDR3nt: TGTGCCAGCAGCGTAGGACAGGGGGTGGCAGCTTTCTTT

abundance: NA
j_gene: TRBJ1-1
d_gene: TRBD1
v_gene: TRBV11-2
CDR3aa: CASSPGQGHTEAFF
CDR3nt: TGTGCCAGCAGCCCGGGACAGGGGCACACTGAAGCTTTCTTT

abundance: NA
j_gene: TRBJ1-2
d_gene: NA
v_gene: TRBV19
CDR3aa: CASRRSTGNGYTF
CDR3nt: TGTGCCAGTAGAAGAAGTACAGGGAATGGCTACACCTTC

abundance: NA
j_gene: TRBJ1-1
d_gene: NA
v_gene: TRBV6-5
CDR3aa: CASSYSRGLNTEAFF
CDR3nt: TGTGCCAGCAGTTACTCGAGAGGGTTGAACACTGAAGCTTTCTTT

abundance: few
j_gene: TRBJ2-2
d_gene: TRBD2
v_gene: TRBV9
CDR3aa: CASSFSSGGWELFF
CDR3nt: TGTGCCAGCAGCTTTTCTAGCGGGGGTTGGGAGCTGTTTTTT

abundance: NA
j_gene: TRBJ1-1
d_gene: TRBD1
v_gene: TRBV11-1
CDR3aa: CASSFGTAAFF
CDR3nt: TGTGCCAGCAGCTTCGGGACAGCAGCTTTCTTT

abundance: NA
j_gene: TRBJ2-2
d_gene: TRBD1
v_gene: TRBV6-4
CDR3aa: CASSEQGDPGELFF
CDR3nt: TGTGCCAGCAGCGAACAGGGGGACCCCGGGGAGCTGTTTTTT

abundance: few
j_gene: TRBJ1-5
d_gene: NA
v_gene: TRBV4-1
CDR3aa: CASSPPFGPQHF
CDR3nt: TGCGCCAGCAGCCCTCCTTTCGGGCCCCAGCATTTT

abundance: few
j_gene: TRBJ2-1
d_gene: TRBD2
v_gene: TRBV29-1
CDR3aa: CSVGSGGGNEQFF
CDR3nt: TGCAGCGTTGGGAGCGGGGGCGGGAATGAGCAGTTCTTC

abundance: NA
j_gene: TRBJ2-1
d_gene: NA
v_gene: TRBV5-4
CDR3aa: CASSFGQRNEQFF
CDR3nt: TGTGCCAGCAGCTTCGGACAACGCAATGAGCAGTTCTTC